This T cell receptor beta chain was sequenced in a study of blood T cell repertoires in COVID-19. TCRdb keeps only in-frame clones here, not all; method: immunoSEQ multiplex PCR. The sample includes about 52,000 clones, under 90% of them seen just once. Trimming took 1 base from V and 0 from J, leaving 11 bases between them. The CDR3 covers 15 residues. Germline CDR1 reads SGHNT; CDR2 reads YYREEE (reference sequence). Sequenced material: peripheral blood. This rearrangement joins TRBV5-4 to TRBJ2-7; D is perhaps TRBD2 (5 bases). This TCR was sampled from a man older than 75 with COVID-19, enrolled during active disease. The CDR3 sequence: CASSLSRGSSYEQYF. The CDR3 DNA reads as TGTGCCAGCAGCTTGTCCCGGGGAAGCTCCTACGAGCAGTACTTC.